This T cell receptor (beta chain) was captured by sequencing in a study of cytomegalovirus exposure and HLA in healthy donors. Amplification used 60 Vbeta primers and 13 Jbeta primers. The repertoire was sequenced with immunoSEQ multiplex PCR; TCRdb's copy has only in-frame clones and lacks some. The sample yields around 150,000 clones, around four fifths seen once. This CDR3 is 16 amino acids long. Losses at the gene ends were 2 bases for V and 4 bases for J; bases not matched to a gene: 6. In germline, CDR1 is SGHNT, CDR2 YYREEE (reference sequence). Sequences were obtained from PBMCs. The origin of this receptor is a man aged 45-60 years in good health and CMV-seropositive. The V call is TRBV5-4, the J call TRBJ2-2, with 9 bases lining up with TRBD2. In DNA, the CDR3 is TGTGCCAGCAGCTTCGGGACTAGCATCGTCACCGGGGAGCTGTTTTTT. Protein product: CASSFGTSIVTGELFF.